The next 4 T cell receptor beta chains were all read from a single sample in a study of blood T cell repertoires in COVID-19. The method was immunoSEQ multiplex PCR; TCRdb's version includes in-frame clones alone and lacks a portion of them. The profile shows roughly 63,000 clones, around 80% of them singletons. The sequenced sample consisted of peripheral blood. These receptors all come from a human donor in a cohort sampled during active COVID-19.

The rearrangement uses TRBV5-1 and TRBJ1-5; 9 bases match TRBD1. Trimming cost V 3 bases and J 2 bases; bases outside gene matches: 9. The CDR3 is 17 residues long. Germline CDR1 is SGHRS and CDR2 is YFSETQ. CDR3 amino acids: CASSSGTGTWGNQPQHF. CDR3 coding DNA: TGCGCCAGCAGCTCGGGGACAGGGACTTGGGGCAATCAGCCCCAGCATTTT.

A single count supports this clone. The CDR3 DNA reads TGTGCCAGCAGTATCTCCGGGACAGGAGTCTACGAGCAGTACTTC. Translated, it gives CASSISGTGVYEQYF. V gene TRBV27 combines with J gene TRBJ2-7; 8 positions match TRBD1. The CDR3 contains 15 residues. Germline CDR1 and CDR2: MNHEY and SMNVEV (reference sequence). J gave up 3 bases and V 5 bases, and 9 bases lay outside the gene matches.

This clone was observed once. V gene TRBV5-6 combines with J gene TRBJ2-7, with TRBD2 matching over 10 bases. V lost 4 bases to trimming and J lost 7 bases; unmatched junction nucleotides: 8. The germline gives CDR1 SGHDT, CDR2 YYEEEE. The CDR3 totals 14 residues. The CDR3 spells CASSLGLAGVEQYF. DNA for the CDR3: TGTGCCAGCAGCCTCGGGCTAGCGGGAGTTGAGCAGTACTTC.

The chain has TRBV6-2 or TRBV6-3 and TRBJ1-3; D is unclear. CDR1 and CDR2 (germline): MNHEY, SVGEGT. The CDR3 is 14 residues long. V was trimmed by 5 bases and J by 4 bases, leaving 12 bases between them. The CDR3 reads CASSPRRVGNTIYF. In DNA, the CDR3 is TGTGCCAGCAGTCCCCGGAGGGTAGGAAACACCATATATTTT.